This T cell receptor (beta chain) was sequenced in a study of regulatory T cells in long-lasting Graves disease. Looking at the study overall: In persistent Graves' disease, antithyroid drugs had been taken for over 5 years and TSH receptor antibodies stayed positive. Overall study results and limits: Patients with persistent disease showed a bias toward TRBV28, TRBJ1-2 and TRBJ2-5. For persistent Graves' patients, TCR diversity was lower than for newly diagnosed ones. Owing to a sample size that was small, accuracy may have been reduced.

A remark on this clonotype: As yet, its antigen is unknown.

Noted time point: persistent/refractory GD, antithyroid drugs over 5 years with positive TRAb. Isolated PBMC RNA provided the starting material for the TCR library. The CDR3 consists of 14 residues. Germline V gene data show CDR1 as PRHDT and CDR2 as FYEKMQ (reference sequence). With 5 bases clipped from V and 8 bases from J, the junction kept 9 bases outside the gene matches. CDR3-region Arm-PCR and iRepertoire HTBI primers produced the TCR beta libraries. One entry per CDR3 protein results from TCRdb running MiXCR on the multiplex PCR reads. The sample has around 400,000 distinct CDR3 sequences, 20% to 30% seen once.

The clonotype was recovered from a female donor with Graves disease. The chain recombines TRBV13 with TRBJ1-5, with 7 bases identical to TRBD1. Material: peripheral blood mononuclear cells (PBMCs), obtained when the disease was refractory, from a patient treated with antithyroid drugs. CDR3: CASSLRQGNEPQHF. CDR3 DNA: TGTGCCAGCAGCCTAAGACAGGGTAATGAGCCCCAGCATTTT.